Included here is one T cell receptor beta chain sequence, with context. The CDR3 consists of 14 residues. J gave up 4 bases and V 5 bases, and 9 bases lay outside the gene matches. CDR1 is DFQATT, CDR2 SNEGSKA, per germline (reference sequence). If no ophthalmopathy progression occurred within 18 months, Graves' hyperthyroidism was stable. Reasons for excluding patients were uncontrolled infection, other autoimmune disease, pregnancy or lactation. This record comes from a study of T cells in Graves' hyperthyroidism and ophthalmopathy. Authors of the study amplified TCR beta CDR3 regions from RNA transcripts. The HTBI primer set was used in a first-round RT-PCR of the TCR CDR3. Each CDR3 protein is one row after TCRdb ran MiXCR on the multiplex PCR reads. The profile covers 200,000 to 250,000 distinct CDR3 sequences, with roughly 18% appearing a single time and approximately 50% taken by the ten largest.

Source material: blood. This receptor was obtained from a man over 45 with Graves' hyperthyroidism. The chain links TRBV20-1 to TRBJ1-2; 8 nucleotides agree with TRBD1. The CDR3 DNA follows: TGCAGTGCTGGCCCAGGGGGCGTTAGCTATGGCTACACCTTC. Its protein is CSAGPGGVSYGYTF.